Below are 15 T cell receptor beta chains sequenced from a single sample in a study of identical twins. MiXCR was run by TCRdb on the 5' RACE reads, yielding one entry per CDR3 protein. The sample carries about 690,000 distinct CDR3 sequences, 6% to 6.5% recorded once. The sequenced sample consisted of naive T cells sorted from blood. The origin of the receptors is a man in his late teens or twenties in good health.

This clonotype has more than one count but fewer than ten. V and J are TRBV4-1 and TRBJ2-2; D might be TRBD2 (6 bases). CDR3 size: 14 residues. V lost 2 bases and J lost 5, with 9 bases in between. Germline CDR1 is MGHRA and CDR2 is YSYEKL. CDR3 region: CASSQSAGTGELFF. The CDR3 coding sequence is TGCGCCAGCAGCCAAAGCGCGGGGACCGGGGAGCTGTTTTTT.

Ten or more counts support this clonotype. V usage is TRBV24-1 and J usage is TRBJ2-3, with a tentative D call TRBD1 (6 bases). Deletions cut 6 bases from V and 2 bases from J, with 11 bases between. CDR1 is KGHDR, CDR2 SFDVKD, per germline. The CDR3 runs to 14 residues. CDR3 in amino acids: CATSSSGVTDTQYF. CDR3 sequence (DNA): TGTGCCACCAGTTCGTCAGGGGTCACAGATACGCAGTATTTT.

This clonotype was observed at least ten times. The rearrangement joins TRBV5-1 to TRBJ1-2; TRBD1 aligns across 7 bases. After removal of 0 bases from V and 0 bases from J, the junction contained 2 bases not matched to a gene. Germline CDR1 reads SGHRS; CDR2 reads YFSETQ. The CDR3 is made up of 15 amino acids. CDR3 amino acids: CASSLDGTANYGYTF. The CDR3 DNA reads TGCGCCAGCAGCTTGGATGGGACAGCTAACTATGGCTACACCTTC. Variable domain in full (rest from reference TRBV5-1 and TRBJ1-2): KAGVTQTPRYLIKTRGQQVTLSCSPISGHRSVSWYQQTPGQGLQFLFEYFSETQRNKGNFPGRFSGRQFSNSRSEMNVSTLELGDSALYLCASSLDGTANYGYTFGSGTRLTVV.

Concerning this clonotype itself: Just one base apart from a much larger clone, this may be a read error. The V gene is TRBV20-1, the J gene TRBJ2-6; the D gene is possibly TRBD1 (5 bases). There are 14 residues in the CDR3. Germline CDR1 and CDR2: DFQATT and SNEGSKA (reference sequence). This CDR3 reads CSAKDVAGADVLTF. CDR3 DNA sequence: TGCAGTGCCAAAGACGTCGCTGGGGCCGACGTCCTGACTTTC.

The CDR3 reads CASSLRNGGSNQPQHF. For the CDR3, the DNA is TGTGCCAGCAGCTTGAGGAATGGGGGTAGCAATCAGCCCCAGCATTTT. The chain is built from TRBV5-6 and TRBJ1-5, with D tentatively TRBD1 (5 bases). The V gene's germline CDR1 is SGHDT and CDR2 YYEEEE. CDR3 length equals 16 residues. Trimming pared 1 base from V and 0 bases from J, leaving 11 bases between.

This clonotype was counted at least ten times. The rearrangement joins TRBV12-3 or TRBV12-4 to TRBJ2-1; the D is unclear. V lost 4 bases to trimming and J lost 0 bases, with 7 bases between them. This CDR3 spans 14 amino acids. The DNA for the CDR3 is TGTGCCAGCAGTTCCCAAGCCTCCTACAATGAGCAGTTCTTC. It is translated as CASSSQASYNEQFF.

The sample holds a few counts of this clonotype. J is TRBJ2-2 and V is TRBV29-1; either TRBD1 or TRBD2 may supply D (6 bases each). The CDR3 is 16 amino acids. V was cut by 7 bases and J by 6 bases, with 24 bases left in between. Germline V gene sequence: CDR1 SQVTM, CDR2 ANQGSEA. CDR3 in amino acids: CSAANGRGGEAGELFF. As DNA, the CDR3 is TGCAGCGCGGCTAATGGCAGGGGAGGCGAGGCCGGGGAGCTGTTTTTT.

Ten or more counts support this clonotype. The chain employs TRBV5-1 and TRBJ2-1; a weak D match, TRBD2 (6 bases). In germline, CDR1 is SGHRS, CDR2 YFSETQ. The CDR3 extends over 14 amino acids. Trimming took off 10 bases at V and 6 bases at J, with 20 bases between the two ends. The CDR3 DNA sequence: TGCGCCGCGAGAGAGGCTAGCGTAGGCAATGAGCAGTTCTTC. Translating gives CAAREASVGNEQFF.

This clonotype was picked up many times. The chain couples TRBV5-5 to TRBJ2-1; TRBD1 aligns across 8 bases. This CDR3 comprises 13 residues. With 2 bases clipped from V and 8 bases from J, the junction kept 3 bases outside the gene matches. In germline, CDR1 is SGHKS, CDR2 YYEKEE (reference sequence). In nucleotides, the CDR3 is TGTGCCAGCAGCTTTCCAGGGGGCGATGAGCAGTTCTTC. Its translation: CASSFPGGDEQFF.

This clonotype was seen ten or more times. This chain connects TRBV20-1 to TRBJ2-1; D possibly uses TRBD1 or TRBD2 (5 bases each). The germline V gene has CDR1 DFQATT and CDR2 SNEGSKA (reference sequence). This CDR3 region has 15 residues. Trimming pared 0 bases from V and 1 base from J, leaving 10 bases between. CDR3 in DNA: TGCAGTGCTAGAGATCGGGGCAGGTCCTACAATGAGCAGTTCTTC. It is translated as CSARDRGRSYNEQFF.

The J gene is TRBJ1-1, the V gene TRBV30; D unclear. This CDR3 has 14 residues. Trimming removed 3 bases from V and 0 bases from J, with 11 bases in between. Germline CDR1 reads GTSNPN; CDR2 reads SVGIG (reference sequence). CDR3 amino acids: CAWRRAVVNTEAFF. The CDR3 nucleotides read TGTGCCTGGAGGCGGGCGGTGGTGAACACTGAAGCTTTCTTT.

Only a few counts were recorded for this clonotype. The chain combines TRBV7-2 with TRBJ2-1; 7 nucleotides align to TRBD2. The CDR3 extends over 17 amino acids. Germline loops: CDR1 SGHTA, CDR2 FQGNSA. V lost 5 bases, J lost 5 bases, and 15 bases stayed unmatched. The CDR3 loop is CASSRELAGVRDNEQFF. As DNA, the CDR3 is TGTGCCAGCAGCCGAGAGCTGGCGGGAGTTAGAGACAATGAGCAGTTCTTC.

A few counts support this clonotype. The chain combines TRBV12-3 or TRBV12-4 with TRBJ2-1; 8 nucleotides align to TRBD1. The CDR3 is made up of 15 amino acids. Unmatched junction bases numbered 9, after V lost 5 bases and J lost 6 bases. The DNA of the CDR3 is TGTGCCAGCAGTCTCACCGGGACAGGATCCAATGAGCAGTTCTTC. Its protein is CASSLTGTGSNEQFF.

This clonotype came up a few times. This rearrangement joins TRBV7-9 to TRBJ1-2, with 7 bases aligning to TRBD1. V lost 3 bases, J lost 8 bases, and 3 bases stayed unmatched. The CDR3 spans 12 residues. Germline assignment: CDR1 SEHNR and CDR2 FQNEAQ (reference sequence). CDR3 bases: TGTGCCAGCAGCTTTGACAGGGACGGCTACACCTTC. This gives the protein CASSFDRDGYTF.

Many counts were recorded for this clonotype. The rearrangement links TRBV21-1 to TRBJ2-1; the table gives TRBD2 as D, unverified against the DNA. TRBV21-1 is labeled a pseudogene. There are 14 residues in the CDR3. In DNA, the CDR3 is TGTGCCAGCAGCAAGGGACTAGCGGCGAATGAGCAGTTCTTC. This encodes CASSKGLAANEQFF.